This T cell receptor (beta chain) originates from a study of shared clonotypes between healthy human individuals. This clone was recorded a few times. V lost 7 bases and J lost 2; bases outside the gene matches: 5. This CDR3 comprises 14 residues. CDR1 is MDHEN and CDR2 is SYDVKM in the germline V gene. Here immunoSEQ multiplex PCR was the method, and the copy in TCRdb shows in-frame clones only, minus some. In the table there are more than 90,000 clones, less than 80% of which are singletons. Material for sequencing was memory CD8+ T cells sorted from blood. Subset denoted: CD45RO+ cells pooled with CCR7-negative TemRA cells. The clonotype comes from a man aged 25-40 years in good health. The chain employs TRBV28 and TRBJ1-5, with TRBD1 matching 7 bases. The CDR3 DNA reads TGTGCCAGCAAAGGGGACAGCGGCAATCAGCCCCAGCATTTT. Its translation is CASKGDSGNQPQHF.